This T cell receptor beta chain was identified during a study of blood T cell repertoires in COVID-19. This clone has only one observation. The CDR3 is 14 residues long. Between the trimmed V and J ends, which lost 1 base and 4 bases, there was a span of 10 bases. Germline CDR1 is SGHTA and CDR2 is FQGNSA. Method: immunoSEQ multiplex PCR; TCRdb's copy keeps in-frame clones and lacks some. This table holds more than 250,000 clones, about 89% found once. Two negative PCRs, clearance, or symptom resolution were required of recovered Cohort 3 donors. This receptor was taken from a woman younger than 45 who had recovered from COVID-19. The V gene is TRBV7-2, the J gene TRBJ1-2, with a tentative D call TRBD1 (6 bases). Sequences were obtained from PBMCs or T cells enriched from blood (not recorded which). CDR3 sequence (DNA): TGTGCCAGCAGCTTAGGGACAGTAGCCTATGGCTACACCTTC. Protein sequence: CASSLGTVAYGYTF.